The sequence of this T cell receptor (beta chain) was determined in a study of T cells in Graves' hyperthyroidism and ophthalmopathy. About the research overall: Prior to any treatment, at the point of initial diagnosis, peripheral blood was collected.

Comment on this clonotype: Its antigen is not known.

TCR beta CDR3 region amplification was performed from RNA transcripts. When the TCR CDR3 underwent first-round RT-PCR, the HTBI primer set was used. Via MiXCR, TCRdb re-called the multiplex PCR reads, giving one row per CDR3 protein. Here the sample spans nearly 600,000 distinct CDR3 sequences, approximately 15% being singletons. Study findings and constraints: In validation, the model predicted ophthalmopathy. These predictions came a median 6.5 months before onset.

The CDR3 consists of 15 residues. Germline V CDR1 and CDR2: LNHDA, SQIVND (reference sequence). V shed 5 bases and J 6 bases; nucleotides not matched to a gene: 11. Diagnoses were made from clinical symptoms, serum measures (thyroxine and TRAb), thyroid ultrasound and orbital computed tomography. The sequencing sample was made of blood. The receptor was derived from a woman between 18 and 29 years old with Graves' ophthalmopathy. The chain is built from TRBV19 and TRBJ1-1; TRBD1 aligns across 8 bases. The CDR3 bases are TGTGCCAGTAGTCCCAGGTGGGGACAGGTCGCTGAAGCTTTCTTT. It encodes CASSPRWGQVAEAFF. Full variable domain (rest looked up from reference TRBV19 and TRBJ1-1): DGGITQSPKYLFRKEGQNVTLSCEQNLNHDAMYWYRQDPGQGLRLIYYSQIVNDFQKGDIAEGYSVSREKKESFPLTVTSAQKNPTAFYLCASSPRWGQVAEAFFGQGTRLTVV.